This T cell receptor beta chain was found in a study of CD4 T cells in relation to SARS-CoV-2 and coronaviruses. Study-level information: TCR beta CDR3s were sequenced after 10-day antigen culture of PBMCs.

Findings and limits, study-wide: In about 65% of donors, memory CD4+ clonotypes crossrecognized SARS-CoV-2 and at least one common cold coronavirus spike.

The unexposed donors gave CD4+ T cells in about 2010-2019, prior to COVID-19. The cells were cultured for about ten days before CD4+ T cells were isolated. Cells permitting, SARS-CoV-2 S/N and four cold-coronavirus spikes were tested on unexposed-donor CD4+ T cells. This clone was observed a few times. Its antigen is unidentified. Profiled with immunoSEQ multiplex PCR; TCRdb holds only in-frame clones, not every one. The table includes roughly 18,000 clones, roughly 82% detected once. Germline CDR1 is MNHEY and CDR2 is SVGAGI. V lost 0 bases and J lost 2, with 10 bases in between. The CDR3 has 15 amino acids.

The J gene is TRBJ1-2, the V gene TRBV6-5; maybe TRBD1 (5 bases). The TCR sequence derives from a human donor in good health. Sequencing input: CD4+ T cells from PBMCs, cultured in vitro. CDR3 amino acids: CASSYSDNLNYGYTF. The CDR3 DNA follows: TGTGCCAGCAGTTACTCGGACAATTTGAACTATGGCTACACCTTC.